The 21 T cell receptor beta chains given below trace back to one sample, sequenced in a study of cytomegalovirus exposure and HLA in healthy donors. 13 Jbeta primers and 60 Vbeta primers were used for the PCR. This table comes from immunoSEQ multiplex PCR, and its TCRdb copy is limited to in-frame clones, with some not included. The table records 150,000 or so clones, over 65% of them present only once. Material for sequencing was PBMCs. The receptors were sampled from a man between 40 and 49 years old in good health and CMV-seropositive.

The chain uses TRBV2 and TRBJ2-1; TRBD2 is a possible D gene (7 bases). The CDR3 extends over 14 amino acids. Germline CDR1 reads SNHLY; CDR2 reads FYNNEI. V was trimmed by 3 bases and J by 9 bases, leaving 15 bases between them. The CDR3 DNA sequence: TGTGCCAGCAGTGAGTCAGGGCGGGGGCTTGAGCAGTTCTTC. As protein: CASSESGRGLEQFF.

The chain links TRBV4-1 to TRBJ1-5; unclear D gene. This CDR3 region has 14 residues. Trimming stripped 2 bases from V and 1 base from J, with 6 bases between. The V gene's germline CDR1 is MGHRA and CDR2 YSYEKL. As DNA, the CDR3 is TGCGCCAGCAGCCAATCGGGGAGCAATCAGCCCCAGCATTTT. Translation gives CASSQSGSNQPQHF.

The chain carries TRBV5-1 and TRBJ2-3, with 8 bases fitting TRBD1. The CDR3 totals 14 residues. CDR1 is SGHRS, CDR2 YFSETQ, per germline. V was pared by 4 bases and J by 4 bases, with 5 bases of the junction left unmatched. The CDR3 region is CASSPTGASDTQYF. The DNA of the CDR3 is TGCGCCAGCAGCCCGACAGGGGCTTCAGATACGCAGTATTTT.

The chain has TRBV7-3 and TRBJ2-2; 8 nucleotides match TRBD2. The V gene end was trimmed by 5 bases and the J gene end by 9 bases; junction bases not matched to a gene: 14. The CDR3 has 16 residues. Germline values: CDR1 SGHTA, CDR2 FQGTGA. The CDR3 protein is CASSNLGGGNTRELFF. CDR3 bases: TGTGCCAGCAGCAACCTGGGCGGGGGGAACACAAGGGAGCTGTTTTTT.

There are a few counts of this clone. V is TRBV6-4 and J is TRBJ1-2; D is perhaps TRBD1 (6 bases). Trimming pared 8 bases from V and 4 bases from J, leaving 20 bases between. The CDR3 totals 15 residues. CDR1 MRHNA and CDR2 SNTAGT come from the germline V gene. DNA of the CDR3: TGTGCCAGCTCTATAACCCCGGGACACTTCTATGGCTACACCTTC. Encoded protein: CASSITPGHFYGYTF.

CDR3 coding DNA: TGTGCCAGCGCCTCAAAGGGGTTTAATCAGCCCCAGCATTTT. It specifies CASASKGFNQPQHF. The rearrangement uses TRBV6-5 and TRBJ1-5, with D possibly matching TRBD1 (5 bases). Trimming removed 8 bases from V and 4 bases from J, with 15 bases in between. The CDR3 runs 14 residues. Germline V lookup: CDR1 MNHEY, CDR2 SVGAGI.

The rearrangement uses TRBV6-1 and TRBJ1-2; TRBD1 matches 7 bases. Germline CDR1 and CDR2: MNHNS and SASEGT. The CDR3 has 12 residues. V trimming: 10 bases; J trimming: 9 bases; junction bases outside the gene matches: 11. The DNA of the CDR3 is TGTGCCATGGCCCGACAGGGTGGGAGCTACACCTTC. Amino acid sequence: CAMARQGGSYTF.

The genes are TRBV19 and TRBJ2-5; a weak D match, TRBD1 (5 bases). CDR1 and CDR2 from the germline V gene are LNHDA and SQIVND (reference sequence). The V end was cut by 7 bases, the J end by 4 bases, with 13 bases between. CDR3 length: 13 residues. The CDR3 sequence: CASMGQVGETQYF. CDR3 sequence (DNA): TGTGCCAGTATGGGGCAGGTTGGAGAGACCCAGTACTTC. The full variable domain, rest sourced from reference TRBV19 and TRBJ2-5, is DGGITQSPKYLFRKEGQNVTLSCEQNLNHDAMYWYRQDPGQGLRLIYYSQIVNDFQKGDIAEGYSVSREKKESFPLTVTSAQKNPTAFYLCASMGQVGETQYFGPGTRLLVL.

The CDR3 protein is CASSERDSTDTQYF. DNA of the CDR3: TGTGCCAGCAGCGAGCGGGACTCAACAGATACGCAGTATTTT. V usage is TRBV7-3 and J usage is TRBJ2-3; 7 nucleotides line up with TRBD2. The germline CDR1 and CDR2 sequences are SGHTA and FQGTGA. V shed 5 bases, J shed 3 bases, and the junction held 5 bases outside the gene matches. The length of the CDR3 is 14 residues.

The chain couples TRBV6-1 to TRBJ1-1; possibly TRBD1 for D (5 bases). The germline V gene has CDR1 MNHNS and CDR2 SASEGT. V gave up 5 bases and J gave up 6 bases, with 16 bases separating them. This CDR3 contains 14 residues. The CDR3 bases are TGTGCCAGCAGTTTGACCGGGGGTAGGGCTGAAGCTTTCTTT. Translated, it gives CASSLTGGRAEAFF.

This chain connects TRBV5-1 to TRBJ2-7, with TRBD1 matching 9 bases. CDR3 length: 16 amino acids. Germline values: CDR1 SGHRS, CDR2 YFSETQ. The junction had 13 bases not matched to a gene; V was cut back by 5 bases and J by 4 bases. The CDR3, as DNA: TGCGCCAGCAGACCTACCCCGGGACAGGGCTTGTACGAGCAGTACTTC. This codes for CASRPTPGQGLYEQYF.

The rearrangement links TRBV6-1 to TRBJ1-2, with TRBD1 matching over 8 bases. The CDR3 has 12 residues. The germline V gene encodes CDR1 MNHNS and CDR2 SASEGT. The V and J ends lost 7 bases and 6 bases, in that order; junction bases with no gene match: 4. The CDR3 sequence: CASKDRANGYTF. CDR3 bases: TGTGCCAGCAAGGACAGGGCCAATGGCTACACCTTC.

This sequence joins TRBV7-3 and TRBJ2-7; D is undetermined. The CDR3 runs to 13 residues. The germline V and J ends were trimmed by 2 bases and 6 bases, with 11 bases remaining between them. Per germline, CDR1 SGHTA and CDR2 FQGTGA. CDR3 sequence reads: CASSLGAEAEQYF. The CDR3 DNA is TGTGCCAGCAGCTTAGGCGCAGAGGCCGAGCAGTACTTC.

V and J are TRBV11-2 and TRBJ1-3; perhaps TRBD1 as D (6 bases). This CDR3 spans 14 amino acids. Germline V gene sequence: CDR1 SGHAT, CDR2 FQNNGV. V lost 8 bases to trimming and J lost 3 bases, with 14 bases between them. CDR3 in amino acids: CASATGILGNTIYF. In DNA, the CDR3 is TGTGCCAGCGCCACAGGGATCCTTGGAAACACCATATATTTT.

This clone was counted a single time. This CDR3 is CASSQDRRGSGGYTF. The CDR3 DNA follows: TGCGCCAGCAGCCAAGATCGTCGGGGTTCCGGTGGCTACACCTTC. This sequence joins TRBV4-3 and TRBJ1-2; no firm D call. Germline V gene data show CDR1 as LGHNA and CDR2 as YSLEER. The CDR3 spans 15 residues. Trimming took off 0 bases at V and 7 bases at J, with 15 bases between the two ends.

This clone came up a few times. The CDR3 DNA reads as TGTGCCAGCAGACCCGACAGGGATGGTGAAAAACTGTTTTTT. Protein sequence: CASRPDRDGEKLFF. The chain uses TRBV6-6 and TRBJ1-4; the match to TRBD1 covers 7 bases. The CDR3 has 14 amino acids. The J segment lost 7 bases and the V segment lost 6 bases, leaving 8 bases of the junction unmatched. The germline CDR1 and CDR2 sequences are MNHNY and SVGAGI (reference sequence).

This chain connects TRBV29-1 to TRBJ2-3; D is possibly TRBD2 (7 bases). V lost 5 bases to trimming and J lost 4 bases, with 13 bases between them. CDR1 SQVTM and CDR2 ANQGSEA come from the germline V gene. CDR3 length equals 13 residues. The CDR3 reads CSVSGGEADTQYF. The CDR3 nucleotides read TGCAGCGTTTCGGGGGGCGAGGCAGATACGCAGTATTTT.

This clone appeared a few times. The V gene is TRBV21-1, the J gene TRBJ2-7; the table's D call TRBD2 went unverified against the DNA. TRBV21-1 corresponds to a pseudogene. CDR3 length: 18 residues. The CDR3: CASSKEICGHAKTYEQYF. CDR3 nucleotide sequence: TGTGCCAGCAGCAAAGAAATCTGCGGCCACGCGAAGACCTACGAGCAGTACTTC.

Comments on this clone: Mismatch with germline at one junction end may stem from a read error. The J gene is TRBJ1-5, the V gene TRBV7-7; the D gene is possibly TRBD1 (6 bases). CDR1 and CDR2 (germline): SSHAT, FNYEAQ (reference sequence). The CDR3 has 13 amino acids. The CDR3 loop reads CASSRDIGWPQHF. As DNA, the CDR3 is TGTGCTAGCAGTCGGGACATCGGGTGGCCCCAGCATTTT.

The chain couples TRBV18 to TRBJ2-7; 10 nucleotides match TRBD2. The length of the CDR3 is 18 residues. The germline gives CDR1 KGHSH, CDR2 LQKENI. V dropped 2 bases and J dropped 0; count of bases not matched to a gene: 10. Here the CDR3 DNA reads TGTGCCAGCTCACCAGCCCTAGCGGGGGCCCAGAGCTCCTACGAGCAGTACTTC. This gives the protein CASSPALAGAQSSYEQYF.

Only a few counts were recorded for this clone. The CDR3 reads CASSGSRGAQETQYF. CDR3 DNA sequence: TGTGCCAGCAGCGGGTCCCGCGGGGCTCAAGAGACCCAGTACTTC. The rearrangement joins TRBV7-6 to TRBJ2-5; D might be TRBD2 (6 bases). Trimming shortened V by 5 bases and J by 2 bases, and 15 bases separated the two germline ends. The CDR3 loop spans 15 amino acids. Germline V gene data show CDR1 as SGHVS and CDR2 as FNYEAQ.